Sequencing of this T cell receptor (beta chain) was carried out in a study of T cell clonotyping in hematopoietic cell transplantation. The J segment lost 1 base and the V segment lost 3 bases, leaving 2 bases of the junction unmatched. Germline CDR1 is LNHDA and CDR2 is SQIVND (reference sequence). The CDR3 is 15 residues long. Profiling relied on immunoSEQ multiplex PCR, and the TCRdb table lists in-frame clones only, not all of them. This sample has approximately 41,000 clones, with 95% found just once. Of note for this clone: Distinct nucleotide sequences in the sample also encode this CDR3.

The rearrangement joins TRBV19 to TRBJ2-5; 10 positions match TRBD2. The TCR was taken from a young man in good health. Some clones in this sample may be carry-over from other donors' samples. Sequences were obtained from peripheral blood mononuclear cells. The CDR3 nucleotides are TGTGCCAGTAGTATTACTAGCGGGGTCCAAGAGACCCAGTACTTC. Its protein is CASSITSGVQETQYF.